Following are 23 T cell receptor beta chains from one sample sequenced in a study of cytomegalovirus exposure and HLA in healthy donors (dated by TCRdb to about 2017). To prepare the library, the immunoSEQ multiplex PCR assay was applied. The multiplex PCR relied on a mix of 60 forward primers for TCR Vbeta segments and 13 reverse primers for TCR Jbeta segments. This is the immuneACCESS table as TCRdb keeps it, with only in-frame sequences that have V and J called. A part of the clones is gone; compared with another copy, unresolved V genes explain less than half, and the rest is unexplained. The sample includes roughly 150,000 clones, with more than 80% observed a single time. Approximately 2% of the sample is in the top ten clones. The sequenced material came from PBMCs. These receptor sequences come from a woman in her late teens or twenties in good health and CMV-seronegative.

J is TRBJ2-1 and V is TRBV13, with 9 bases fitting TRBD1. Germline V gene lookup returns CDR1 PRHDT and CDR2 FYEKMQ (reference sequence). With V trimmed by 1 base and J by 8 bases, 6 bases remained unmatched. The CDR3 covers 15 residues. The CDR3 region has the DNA TGTGCCAGCAGCTTAGCGGGACAGGGTATTCATGAGCAGTTCTTC. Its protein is CASSLAGQGIHEQFF.

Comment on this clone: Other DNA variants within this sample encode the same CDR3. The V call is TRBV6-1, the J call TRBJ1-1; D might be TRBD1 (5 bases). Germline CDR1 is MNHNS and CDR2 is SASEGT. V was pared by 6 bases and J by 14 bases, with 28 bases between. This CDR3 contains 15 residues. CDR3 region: CASRERGGIGGVAFF. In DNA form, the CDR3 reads TGTGCCAGCAGAGAACGGGGGGGGATTGGTGGGGTAGCCTTCTTT.

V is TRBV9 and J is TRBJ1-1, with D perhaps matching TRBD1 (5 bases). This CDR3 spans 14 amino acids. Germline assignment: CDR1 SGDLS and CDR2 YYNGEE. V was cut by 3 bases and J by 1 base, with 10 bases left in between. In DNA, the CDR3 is TGTGCCAGCAGCGCTACTACAGGGAACACTGAAGCTTTCTTT. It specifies CASSATTGNTEAFF.

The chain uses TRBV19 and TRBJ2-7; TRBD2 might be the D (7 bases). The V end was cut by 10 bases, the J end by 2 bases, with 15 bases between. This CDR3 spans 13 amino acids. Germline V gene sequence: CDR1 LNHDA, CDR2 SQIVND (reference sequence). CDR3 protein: CATRRGAPYEQYF. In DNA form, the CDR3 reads TGTGCCACCCGACGGGGGGCTCCCTACGAGCAGTACTTC.

The CDR3 bases are TGTGCCAGCCTAAAGACCGGGACTAGCGGGAGGGCCAACAATGAGCAGTTCTTC. As protein: CASLKTGTSGRANNEQFF. This chain uses TRBV18 with TRBJ2-1; 16 nucleotides match TRBD2. J gave up 5 bases and V 8 bases, and 12 bases lay outside the gene matches. The CDR3 is 18 residues long. Germline CDR1 is KGHSH and CDR2 is LQKENI.

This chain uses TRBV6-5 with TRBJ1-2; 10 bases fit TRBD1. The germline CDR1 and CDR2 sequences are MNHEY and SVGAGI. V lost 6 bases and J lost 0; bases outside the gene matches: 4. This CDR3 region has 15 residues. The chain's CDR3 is CASRGQGKANYGYTF. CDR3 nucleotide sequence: TGTGCCAGCAGGGGACAGGGGAAAGCTAACTATGGCTACACCTTC.

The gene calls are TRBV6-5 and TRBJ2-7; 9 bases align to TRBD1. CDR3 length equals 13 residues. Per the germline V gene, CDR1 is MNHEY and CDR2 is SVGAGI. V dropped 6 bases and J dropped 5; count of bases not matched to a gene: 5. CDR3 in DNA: TGTGCCAGCAGGCGGGACAGGGTAGACGAGCAGTACTTC. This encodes CASRRDRVDEQYF.

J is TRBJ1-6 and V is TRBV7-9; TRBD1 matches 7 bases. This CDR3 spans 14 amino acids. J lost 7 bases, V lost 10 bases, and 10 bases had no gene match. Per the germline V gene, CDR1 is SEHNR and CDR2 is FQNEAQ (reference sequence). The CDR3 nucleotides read TGTGCCACTGGGATCACAGGGGCCAATTCACCCCTCCACTTT. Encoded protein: CATGITGANSPLHF.

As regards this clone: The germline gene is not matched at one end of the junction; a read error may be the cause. The CDR3 here is CASSLRLAGGSTDTQYF. The CDR3 DNA reads TGTGCTAGCAGCTTGAGGTTAGCGGGGGGTAGCACAGATACGCAGTATTTT. The genes are TRBV5-4 and TRBJ2-3; 10 positions agree with TRBD2. Germline V gene data show CDR1 as SGHNT and CDR2 as YYREEE (reference sequence). The CDR3 sequence is 17 residues long.

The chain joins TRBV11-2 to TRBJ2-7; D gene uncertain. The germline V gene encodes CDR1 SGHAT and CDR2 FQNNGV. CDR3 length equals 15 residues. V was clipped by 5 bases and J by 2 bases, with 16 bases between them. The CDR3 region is CASSPGPIVAYEQYF. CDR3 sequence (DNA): TGTGCCAGCAGCCCCGGTCCCATAGTCGCCTACGAGCAGTACTTC.

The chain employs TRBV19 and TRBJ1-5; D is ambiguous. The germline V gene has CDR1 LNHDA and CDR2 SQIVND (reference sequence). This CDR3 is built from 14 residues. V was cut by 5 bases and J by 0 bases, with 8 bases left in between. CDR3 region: CASSVTASNQPQHF. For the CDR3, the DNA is TGTGCCAGTAGTGTCACAGCTAGCAATCAGCCCCAGCATTTT.

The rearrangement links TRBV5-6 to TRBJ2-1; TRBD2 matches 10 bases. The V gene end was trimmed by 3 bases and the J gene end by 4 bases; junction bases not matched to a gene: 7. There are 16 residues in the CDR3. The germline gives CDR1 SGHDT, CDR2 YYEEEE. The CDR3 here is CASSWVTSGPYNEQFF. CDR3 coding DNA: TGTGCCAGCAGCTGGGTGACTAGCGGGCCTTACAATGAGCAGTTCTTC.

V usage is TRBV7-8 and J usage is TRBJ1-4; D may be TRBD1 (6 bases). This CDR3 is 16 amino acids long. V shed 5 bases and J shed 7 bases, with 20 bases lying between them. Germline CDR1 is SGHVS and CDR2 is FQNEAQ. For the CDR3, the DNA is TGTGCCAGCAGCCCCAGGTTGGGGGGGCGAGTTGAAAAACTGTTTTTT. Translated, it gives CASSPRLGGRVEKLFF.

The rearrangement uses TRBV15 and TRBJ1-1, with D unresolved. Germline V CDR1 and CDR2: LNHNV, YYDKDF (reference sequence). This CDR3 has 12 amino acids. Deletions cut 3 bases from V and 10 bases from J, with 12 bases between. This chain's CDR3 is CATSSSGVRAFF. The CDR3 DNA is TGTGCCACCAGCAGCTCGGGTGTACGAGCTTTCTTT.

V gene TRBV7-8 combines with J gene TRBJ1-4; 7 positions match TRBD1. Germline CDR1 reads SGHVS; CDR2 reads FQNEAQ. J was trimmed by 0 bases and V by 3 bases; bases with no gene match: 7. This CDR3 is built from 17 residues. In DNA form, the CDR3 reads TGTGCCAGCAGCTTTAATCGCGGACAGGCAACTAATGAAAAACTGTTTTTT. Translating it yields CASSFNRGQATNEKLFF.

CDR3 nucleotide sequence: TGTGCCAGTAGTATAGGTCGACAGGGGGGTCAGCCCCAGCATTTT. Protein sequence: CASSIGRQGGQPQHF. The chain combines TRBV19 with TRBJ1-5; 9 nucleotides align to TRBD1. Trimming took 1 base from V and 6 from J; bases not matched to a gene: 4. Germline V lookup: CDR1 LNHDA, CDR2 SQIVND (reference sequence). The CDR3 is made up of 15 amino acids.

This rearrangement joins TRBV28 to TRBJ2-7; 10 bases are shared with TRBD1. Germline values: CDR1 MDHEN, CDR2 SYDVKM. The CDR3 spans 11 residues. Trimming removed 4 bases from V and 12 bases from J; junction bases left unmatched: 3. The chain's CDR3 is CASSYRDRGYF. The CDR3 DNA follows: TGTGCCAGCAGTTACCGGGACAGGGGGTACTTC. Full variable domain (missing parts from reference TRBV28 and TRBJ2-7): DVKVTQSSRYLVKRTGEKVFLECVQDMDHENMFWYRQDPGLGLRLIYFSYDVKMKEKGDIPEGYSVSREKKERFSLILESASTNQTSMYLCASSYRDRGYFGPGTRLTVT.

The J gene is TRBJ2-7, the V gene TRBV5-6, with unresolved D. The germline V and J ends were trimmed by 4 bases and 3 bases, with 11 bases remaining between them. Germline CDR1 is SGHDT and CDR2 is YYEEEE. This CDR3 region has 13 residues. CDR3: CASSSTRNYEQYF. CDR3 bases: TGTGCCAGCAGCAGTACTCGAAACTACGAGCAGTACTTC.

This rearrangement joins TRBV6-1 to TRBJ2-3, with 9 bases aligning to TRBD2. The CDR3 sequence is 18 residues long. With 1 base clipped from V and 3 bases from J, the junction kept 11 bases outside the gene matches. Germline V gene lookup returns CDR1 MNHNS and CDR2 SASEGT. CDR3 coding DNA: TGTGCCAGCAGTGAAGATCCTCGGCGGGGGGGCGGGACAGATACGCAGTATTTT. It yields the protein CASSEDPRRGGGTDTQYF.

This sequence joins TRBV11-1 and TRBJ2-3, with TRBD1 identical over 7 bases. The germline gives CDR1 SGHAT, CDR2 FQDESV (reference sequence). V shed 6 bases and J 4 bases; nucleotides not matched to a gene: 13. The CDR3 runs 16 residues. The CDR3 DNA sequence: TGTGCCAGCAGAGGGGCCCGGGACAGTGAACCAGATACGCAGTATTTT. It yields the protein CASRGARDSEPDTQYF.

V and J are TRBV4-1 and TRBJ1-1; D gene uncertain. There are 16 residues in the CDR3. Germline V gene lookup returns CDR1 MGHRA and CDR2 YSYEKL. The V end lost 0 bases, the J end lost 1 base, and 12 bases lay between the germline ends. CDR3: CASSQDLNVKNTEAFF. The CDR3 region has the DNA TGCGCCAGCAGCCAAGATCTAAACGTCAAGAACACTGAAGCTTTCTTT.

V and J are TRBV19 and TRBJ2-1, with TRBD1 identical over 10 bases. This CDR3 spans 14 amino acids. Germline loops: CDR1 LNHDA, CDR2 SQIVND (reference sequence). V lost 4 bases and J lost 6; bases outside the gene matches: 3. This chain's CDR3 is CASSRDRGRNEQFF. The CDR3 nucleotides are TGTGCCAGTAGTAGAGACAGGGGGCGCAATGAGCAGTTCTTC.

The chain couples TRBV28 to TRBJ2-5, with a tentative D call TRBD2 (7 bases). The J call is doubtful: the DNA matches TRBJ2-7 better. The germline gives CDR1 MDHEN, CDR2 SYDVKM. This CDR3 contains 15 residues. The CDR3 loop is CASRPTLGGGPEQYF. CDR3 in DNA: TGTGCCAGCAGGCCAACCCTAGGGGGAGGGCCCGAGCAGTACTTC.